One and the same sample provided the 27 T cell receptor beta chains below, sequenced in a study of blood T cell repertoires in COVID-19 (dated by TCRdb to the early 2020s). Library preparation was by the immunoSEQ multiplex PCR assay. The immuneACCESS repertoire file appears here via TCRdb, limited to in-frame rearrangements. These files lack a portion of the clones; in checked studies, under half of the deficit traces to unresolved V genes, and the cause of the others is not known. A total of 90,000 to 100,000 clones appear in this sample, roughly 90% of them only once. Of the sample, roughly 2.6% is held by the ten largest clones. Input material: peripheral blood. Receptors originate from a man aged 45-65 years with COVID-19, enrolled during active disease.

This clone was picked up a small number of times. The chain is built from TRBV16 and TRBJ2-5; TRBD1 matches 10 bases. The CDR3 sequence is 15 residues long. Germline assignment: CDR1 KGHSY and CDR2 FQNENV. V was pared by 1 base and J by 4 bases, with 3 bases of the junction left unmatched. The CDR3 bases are TGTGCCAGCAGCCAATTGGACAGGGGGTCAGAGACCCAGTACTTC. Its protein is CASSQLDRGSETQYF.

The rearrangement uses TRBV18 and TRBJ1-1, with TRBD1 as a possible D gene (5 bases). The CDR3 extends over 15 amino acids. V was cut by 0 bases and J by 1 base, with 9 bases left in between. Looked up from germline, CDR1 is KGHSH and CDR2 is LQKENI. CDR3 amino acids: CASSPPKDRNTEAFF. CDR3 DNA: TGTGCCAGCTCACCACCGAAAGACAGGAACACTGAAGCTTTCTTT. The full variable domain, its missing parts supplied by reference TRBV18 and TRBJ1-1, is NAGVMQNPRHLVRRRGQEARLRCSPMKGHSHVYWYRQLPEEGLKFMVYLQKENIIDESGMPKERFSAEFPKEGPSILRIQQVVRGDSAAYFCASSPPKDRNTEAFFGQGTRLTVV.

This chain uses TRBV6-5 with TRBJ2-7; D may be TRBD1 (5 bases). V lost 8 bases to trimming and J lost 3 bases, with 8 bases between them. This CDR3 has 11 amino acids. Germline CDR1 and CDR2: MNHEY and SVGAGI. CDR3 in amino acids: CASRQNYEQYF. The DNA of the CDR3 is TGTGCCAGCCGACAGAACTACGAGCAGTACTTC.

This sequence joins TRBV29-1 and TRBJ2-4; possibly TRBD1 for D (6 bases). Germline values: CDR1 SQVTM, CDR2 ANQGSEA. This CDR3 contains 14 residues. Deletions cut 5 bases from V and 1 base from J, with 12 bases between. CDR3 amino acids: CSVSFQGAKNIQYF. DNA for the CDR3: TGCAGCGTTTCTTTCCAGGGGGCCAAAAACATTCAGTACTTC. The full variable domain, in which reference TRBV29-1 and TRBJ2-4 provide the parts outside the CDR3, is SAVISQKPSRDICQRGTSLTIQCQVDSQVTMMFWYRQQPGQSLTLIATANQGSEATYESGFVIDKFPISRPNLTFSTLTVSNMSPEDSSIYLCSVSFQGAKNIQYFGAGTRLSVL.

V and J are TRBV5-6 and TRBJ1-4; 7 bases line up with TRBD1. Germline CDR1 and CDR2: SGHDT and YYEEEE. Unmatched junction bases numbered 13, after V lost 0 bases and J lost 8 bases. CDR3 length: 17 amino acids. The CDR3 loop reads CASSLGGKGATGEKLFF. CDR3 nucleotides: TGTGCCAGCAGCTTGGGTGGAAAGGGGGCCACGGGGGAAAAACTGTTTTTT.

This CDR3 reads CASRLRTGLVRGYTF. CDR3 in DNA: TGTGCCAGCAGACTTCGGACAGGGTTAGTGAGGGGCTACACCTTC. J is TRBJ1-2 and V is TRBV2; 8 bases line up with TRBD1. The V gene end was trimmed by 6 bases and the J gene end by 8 bases; junction bases not matched to a gene: 14. The length of the CDR3 is 15 residues. CDR1 and CDR2 (germline): SNHLY, FYNNEI.

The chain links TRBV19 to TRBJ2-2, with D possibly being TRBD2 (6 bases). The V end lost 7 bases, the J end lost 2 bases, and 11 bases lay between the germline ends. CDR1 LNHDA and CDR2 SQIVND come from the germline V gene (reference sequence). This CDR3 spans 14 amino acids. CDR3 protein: CASKGSGNTGELFF. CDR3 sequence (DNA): TGTGCCAGTAAAGGTAGCGGAAACACCGGGGAGCTGTTTTTT.

The CDR3, as DNA: TGTGCCAGTAGTAAAACTAGCGGGGGGGCGAGTAGGTATGAGCAGTTCTTC. This translates into CASSKTSGGASRYEQFF. The chain recombines TRBV19 with TRBJ2-1, with 13 positions matching TRBD2. This CDR3 region has 17 residues. V dropped 4 bases and J dropped 8; count of bases not matched to a gene: 11. The V gene's germline CDR1 is LNHDA and CDR2 SQIVND (reference sequence).

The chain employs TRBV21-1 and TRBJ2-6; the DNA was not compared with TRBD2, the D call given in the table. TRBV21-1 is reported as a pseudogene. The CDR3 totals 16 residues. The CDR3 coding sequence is TGTGCCAGCAGCAAAGTGGGGGGGCCTGGGGCCAACGTCCTGACTTTC. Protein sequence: CASSKVGGPGANVLTF.

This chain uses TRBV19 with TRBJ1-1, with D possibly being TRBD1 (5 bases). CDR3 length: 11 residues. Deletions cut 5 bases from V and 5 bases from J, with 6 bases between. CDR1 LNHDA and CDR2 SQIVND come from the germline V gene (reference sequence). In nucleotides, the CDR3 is TGTGCCAGTAGTGGGGCTACTGAAGCTTTCTTT. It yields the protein CASSGATEAFF.

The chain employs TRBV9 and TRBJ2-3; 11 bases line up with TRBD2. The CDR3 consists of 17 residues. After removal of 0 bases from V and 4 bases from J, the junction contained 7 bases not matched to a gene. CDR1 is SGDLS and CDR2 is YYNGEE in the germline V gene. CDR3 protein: CASSVVVAGGPSDTQYF. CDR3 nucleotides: TGTGCCAGCAGCGTAGTGGTAGCGGGGGGGCCTTCAGATACGCAGTATTTT.

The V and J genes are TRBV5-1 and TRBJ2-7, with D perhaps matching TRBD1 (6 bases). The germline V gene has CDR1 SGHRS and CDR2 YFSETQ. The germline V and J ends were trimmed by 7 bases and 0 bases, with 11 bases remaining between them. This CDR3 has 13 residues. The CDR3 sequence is CASALGGSYEQYF. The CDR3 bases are TGCGCCAGCGCTTTAGGGGGCTCCTACGAGCAGTACTTC.

CDR3 coding DNA: TGTGCCAGCAGTAAAGAGCCCTCAGCCAAAAACATTCAGTACTTC. Translating gives CASSKEPSAKNIQYF. The chain uses TRBV27 and TRBJ2-4, with D unclear. Trimming removed 5 bases from V and 0 bases from J, with 11 bases in between. The CDR3 contains 15 residues. Germline-derived CDR1 and CDR2 are MNHEY and SMNVEV (reference sequence).

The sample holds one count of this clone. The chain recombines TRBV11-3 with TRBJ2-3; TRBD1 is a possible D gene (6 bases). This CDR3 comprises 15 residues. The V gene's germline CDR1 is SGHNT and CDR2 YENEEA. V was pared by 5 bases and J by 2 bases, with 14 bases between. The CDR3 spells CASSDVRDNTDTQYF. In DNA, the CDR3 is TGTGCCAGCAGCGACGTTAGGGACAACACAGATACGCAGTATTTT. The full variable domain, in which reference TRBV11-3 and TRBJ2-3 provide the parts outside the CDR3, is EAGVVQSPRYKIIEKKQPVAFWCNPISGHNTLYWYLQNLGQGPELLIRYENEEAVDDSQLPKDRFSAERLKGVDSTLKIQPAELGDSAVYLCASSDVRDNTDTQYFGPGTRLTVL.

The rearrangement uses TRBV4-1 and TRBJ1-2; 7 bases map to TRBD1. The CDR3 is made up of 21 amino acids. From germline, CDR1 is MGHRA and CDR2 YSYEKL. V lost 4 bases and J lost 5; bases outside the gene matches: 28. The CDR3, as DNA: TGCGCCAGCAGCCCGGACATGAGTGGGGTGGTCCGAACAGGGGTCGGATATGGCTACACCTTC. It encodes CASSPDMSGVVRTGVGYGYTF.

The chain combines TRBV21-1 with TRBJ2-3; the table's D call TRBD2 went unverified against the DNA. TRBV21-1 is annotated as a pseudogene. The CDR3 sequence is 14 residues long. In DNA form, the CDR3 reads TGTGCCAGCAGACTAGCGGGGAACACAGATACGCAGTATTTT. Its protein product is CASRLAGNTDTQYF.

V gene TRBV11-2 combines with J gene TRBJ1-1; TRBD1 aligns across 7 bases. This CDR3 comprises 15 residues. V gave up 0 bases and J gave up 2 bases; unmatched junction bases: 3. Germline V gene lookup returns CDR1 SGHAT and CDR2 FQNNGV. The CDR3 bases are TGTGCCAGCAGCTTAGAAAACAGGGGTAACACTGAAGCTTTCTTT. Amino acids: CASSLENRGNTEAFF.

CDR3 bases: TGTGCCAGCAGTTTTTTGGCGGGGGGCTACGAGCAGTACTTC. Protein product: CASSFLAGGYEQYF. V gene TRBV28 combines with J gene TRBJ2-7; TRBD2 agrees at 8 bases. CDR3 length equals 14 residues. Germline V CDR1 and CDR2: MDHEN, SYDVKM. V dropped 3 bases and J dropped 3; count of bases not matched to a gene: 4. The full variable domain, with the rest looked up from reference TRBV28 and TRBJ2-7, is DVKVTQSSRYLVKRTGEKVFLECVQDMDHENMFWYRQDPGLGLRLIYFSYDVKMKEKGDIPEGYSVSREKKERFSLILESASTNQTSMYLCASSFLAGGYEQYFGPGTRLTVT.

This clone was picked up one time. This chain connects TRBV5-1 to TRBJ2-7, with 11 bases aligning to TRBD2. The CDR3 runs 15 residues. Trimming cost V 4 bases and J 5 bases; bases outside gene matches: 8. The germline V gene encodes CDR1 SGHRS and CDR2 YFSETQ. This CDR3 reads CASSDYSGGADEQYF. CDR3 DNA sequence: TGCGCCAGCAGCGATTATAGCGGGGGGGCCGACGAGCAGTACTTC. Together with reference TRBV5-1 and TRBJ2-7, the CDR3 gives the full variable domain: KAGVTQTPRYLIKTRGQQVTLSCSPISGHRSVSWYQQTPGQGLQFLFEYFSETQRNKGNFPGRFSGRQFSNSRSEMNVSTLELGDSALYLCASSDYSGGADEQYFGPGTRLTVT.

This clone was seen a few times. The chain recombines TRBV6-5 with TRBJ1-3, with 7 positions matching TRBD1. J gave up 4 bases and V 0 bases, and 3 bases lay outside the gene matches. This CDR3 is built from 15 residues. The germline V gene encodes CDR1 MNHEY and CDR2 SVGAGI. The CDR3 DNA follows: TGTGCCAGCAGTTACTCACAGGGGACGGGAAACACCATATATTTT. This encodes CASSYSQGTGNTIYF.

The DNA of the CDR3 is TGTGCCATCAGGGGACAGGGGGGTCAGCCCCAGCATTTT. Translating it yields CAIRGQGGQPQHF. The genes are TRBV10-3 and TRBJ1-5, with 11 positions matching TRBD1. Germline values: CDR1 ENHRY, CDR2 SYGVKD. This CDR3 region has 13 residues. The trim removed 6 bases at V and 6 bases at J, leaving 1 base unmatched.

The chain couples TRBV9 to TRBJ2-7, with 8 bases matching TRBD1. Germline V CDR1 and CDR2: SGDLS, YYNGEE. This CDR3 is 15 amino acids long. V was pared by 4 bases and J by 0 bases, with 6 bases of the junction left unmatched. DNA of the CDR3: TGTGCCAGCAGCCTAGGACAGGGACTCTCCTACGAGCAGTACTTC. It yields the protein CASSLGQGLSYEQYF.

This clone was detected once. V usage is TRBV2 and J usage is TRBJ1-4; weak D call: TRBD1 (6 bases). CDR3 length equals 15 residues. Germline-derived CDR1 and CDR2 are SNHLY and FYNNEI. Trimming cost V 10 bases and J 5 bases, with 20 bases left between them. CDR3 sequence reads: CATQSQGQVNEKLFF. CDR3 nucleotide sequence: TGTGCCACCCAGTCCCAGGGACAAGTAAATGAAAAACTGTTTTTT.

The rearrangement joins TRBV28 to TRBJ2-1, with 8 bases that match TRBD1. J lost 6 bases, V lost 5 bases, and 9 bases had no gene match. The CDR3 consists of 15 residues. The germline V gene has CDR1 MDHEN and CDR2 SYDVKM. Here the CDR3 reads CASSPRQGLGNEQFF. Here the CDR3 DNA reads TGTGCCAGCAGTCCGAGACAGGGGCTGGGCAATGAGCAGTTCTTC.

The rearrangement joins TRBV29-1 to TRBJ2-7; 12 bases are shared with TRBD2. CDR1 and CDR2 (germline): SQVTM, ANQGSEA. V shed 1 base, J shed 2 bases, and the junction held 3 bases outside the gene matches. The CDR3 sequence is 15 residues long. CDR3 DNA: TGCAGCGTTGAAGGACTAGCGGGGGTCACCTACGAGCAGTACTTC. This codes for CSVEGLAGVTYEQYF.

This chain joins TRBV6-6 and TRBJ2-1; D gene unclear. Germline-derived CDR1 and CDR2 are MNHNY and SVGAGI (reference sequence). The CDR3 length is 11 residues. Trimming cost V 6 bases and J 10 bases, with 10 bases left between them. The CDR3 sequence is CASSPTREQFF. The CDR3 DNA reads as TGTGCCAGCAGCCCCACCCGGGAGCAGTTCTTC.

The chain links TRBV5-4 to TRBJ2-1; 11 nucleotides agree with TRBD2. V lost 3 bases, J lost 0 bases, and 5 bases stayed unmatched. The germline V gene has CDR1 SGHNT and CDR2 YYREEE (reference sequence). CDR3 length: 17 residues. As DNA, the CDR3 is TGTGCCAGCAGCTCCGTAGCGGGGGGGAGCTCCTACAATGAGCAGTTCTTC. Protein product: CASSSVAGGSSYNEQFF.